This paragraph covers one TCR beta chain sequence. Trimming cost V 11 bases and J 6 bases, with 17 bases left between them. Germline values: CDR1 ENHRY, CDR2 SYGVKD. This CDR3 is built from 12 residues. This record belongs to a study of T cell changes during pregnancy in multiple sclerosis. Assay used: immunoSEQ multiplex PCR; TCRdb lists only in-frame clones, some missing. The data contain approximately 32,000 clones, more than 85% of them singletons. The clonotype comes from a female donor with multiple sclerosis, enrolled in a pregnancy study. The sample here was CD4+ T cells from peripheral blood mononuclear cells, taken in the second trimester of pregnancy. V is TRBV10-3 and J is TRBJ2-7; TRBD1 is a possible D gene (5 bases). CDR3: CAAQGWATEQYF. The CDR3, as DNA: TGTGCCGCCCAGGGCTGGGCCACCGAGCAGTACTTC.